This is a list of T cell receptor beta chains from one sample in a study of T cells in Graves' hyperthyroidism and ophthalmopathy. TCRdb redid the calling of the multiplex PCR reads with MiXCR, one entry per CDR3 protein. This sample has more than 300,000 distinct CDR3 sequences, with about 18% found just once. The specimen sequenced was blood. The receptors come from a man aged 18-30 years with Graves' ophthalmopathy. Each CDR3 is given with its conserved first and last residue. The order of the fields is J gene, clone size, V gene, CDR3 length, D gene, CDR3 DNA, CDR3 protein. D genes are given only for firm matches. Clone sizes are given selectively: once, few, many, or a class where the clone is expanded.

>TRBJ2-7|many|TRBV7-9|13|-
TGTGCCAGCAGCGTGGACAACTCCTACGAGCAGTACTTC
CASSVDNSYEQYF
>TRBJ2-7|many|TRBV2|14|TRBD1
TGTGCCACCAGCCGGGACAGGAGTACCTACGAGCAGTACTTC
CATSRDRSTYEQYF
>TRBJ2-3|many|TRBV10-3|15|-
TGTGCCATCCCAACTAGCAAGTCGAGCACAGATACGCAGTATTTT
CAIPTSKSSTDTQYF
>TRBJ2-7|many|TRBV12-3/TRBV12-4|12|-
TGTGCCAGCAGCACCGGACTCTACGAGCAGTACTTC
CASSTGLYEQYF
>TRBJ2-7|many|TRBV20-1|11|-
TGCAGTGCTATGAGAAGAGGCGAGCAGTACTTC
CSAMRRGEQYF
>TRBJ1-5|few|TRBV20-1|13|-
TGCAGTGCTAATAAACAGGGTGATAGGCCCCAGCATTTT
CSANKQGDRPQHF
>TRBJ1-1|many|TRBV5-1|14|TRBD1
TGCGCCAGCAGAACCGGGACAGGGGACACTGAAGCTTTCTTT
CASRTGTGDTEAFF
>TRBJ1-4|few|TRBV9|15|-
TGTGCCAGCAGCGACCCGGGAGCAACTAATGAAAAACTGTCTTTT
CASSDPGATNEKLSF
>TRBJ2-7|-|TRBV30|14|-
TGTGCCTGGAGTGTACTGGGTTTCTCCTACGAGCAGTACTTC
CAWSVLGFSYEQYF
>TRBJ2-1|many|TRBV2|18|TRBD1
TGTGCCAGCAGTCCTAGGGGGGGACAGGGTAGCTCCTACAATGAGCAGTTCTTC
CASSPRGGQGSSYNEQFF
>TRBJ2-6|few|TRBV5-1|17|-
TGCGCCAGCAGCTCGGGACACGGTATTTCTGGGGCCAACGTCCTGACTTTC
CASSSGHGISGANVLTF
>TRBJ1-5|few|TRBV6-4|18|-
TGTGCCAGCAGTTACTCGGAGAGGGCTCTCTATAGCAATCAGCCCCAGCATTTT
CASSYSERALYSNQPQHF
>TRBJ2-2|many|TRBV2|15|TRBD2
TGTGCCAGCAGTCGCGGGACTATTAGCGCCGGGGAGCTGTTTTTT
CASSRGTISAGELFF
>TRBJ1-2|few|TRBV5-1|13|-
TGCGCCAGCAGCTTGGTTGGGGAAAATGGCTACACCTTC
CASSLVGENGYTF
>TRBJ2-7|many|TRBV20-1|14|-
TGCAGTGCTAGAGATCGGGTTTACGGATCCGAGCAGTACTTC
CSARDRVYGSEQYF
>TRBJ2-3|many|TRBV11-1|15|TRBD2
TGTGCCAGCAGCCCGTGGACTAGATTCGCAGATACGCAGTATTTT
CASSPWTRFADTQYF
>TRBJ1-6|many|TRBV6-6|16|-
TGTGCCAGCAGTTACTCGATATCCACACTGAATTCACCCCTCCACTTT
CASSYSISTLNSPLHF
>TRBJ1-2|-|TRBV27|14|TRBD1
TGTGCCAGCAACCCTCAGGGGGGAGGCTATGGCTACACCTTC
CASNPQGGGYGYTF